Presented here are 2 T cell receptor beta chains from one specimen sequenced in a study of blood T cell repertoires in COVID-19. Repertoires were generated with immunoSEQ multiplex PCR, while TCRdb's copy carries only in-frame clones and drops some. The sample gives about 300,000 clones, roughly 86% of which show up once; roughly 2.8% is in the top ten. Sequences were obtained from PBMCs or T cells enriched from blood (not recorded which). The receptors here all came from a woman in her forties or fifties who had been exposed to COVID-19.

Comment on this clone: The sample carries other DNA sequences with the same CDR3. The chain has TRBV6-5 and TRBJ2-7; 9 nucleotides align to TRBD1. The CDR3 is 13 amino acids. In germline, CDR1 is MNHEY, CDR2 SVGAGI. Trimming removed 9 bases from V and 0 bases from J; junction bases left unmatched: 3. CDR3 in DNA: TGTGCCAGTATGGACAGGGGCTCCTACGAGCAGTACTTC. This encodes CASMDRGSYEQYF.

The chain employs TRBV7-2 and TRBJ2-1; 12 nucleotides align to TRBD2. With V trimmed by 5 bases and J by 6 bases, 8 bases remained unmatched. The germline V gene encodes CDR1 SGHTA and CDR2 FQGNSA. CDR3 length equals 16 residues. CDR3 amino acids: CASSISSGGAGNEQFF. As DNA, the CDR3 is TGTGCCAGCAGCATTTCTAGCGGGGGGGCCGGCAATGAGCAGTTCTTC.